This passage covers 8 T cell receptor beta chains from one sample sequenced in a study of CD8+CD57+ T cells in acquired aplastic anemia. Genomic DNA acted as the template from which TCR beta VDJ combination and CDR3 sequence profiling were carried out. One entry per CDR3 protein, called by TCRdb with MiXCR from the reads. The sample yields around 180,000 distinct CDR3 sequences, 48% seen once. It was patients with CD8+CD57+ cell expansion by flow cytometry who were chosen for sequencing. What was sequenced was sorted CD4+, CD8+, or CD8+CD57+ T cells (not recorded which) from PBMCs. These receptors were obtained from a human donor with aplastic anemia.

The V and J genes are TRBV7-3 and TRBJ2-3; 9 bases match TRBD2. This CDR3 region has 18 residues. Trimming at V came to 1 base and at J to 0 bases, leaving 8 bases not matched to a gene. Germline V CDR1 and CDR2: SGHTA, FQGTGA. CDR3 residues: CASSLMATSGGSTDTQYF. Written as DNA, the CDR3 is TGTGCCAGCAGCTTAATGGCGACTAGCGGTGGGAGCACAGATACGCAGTATTTT.

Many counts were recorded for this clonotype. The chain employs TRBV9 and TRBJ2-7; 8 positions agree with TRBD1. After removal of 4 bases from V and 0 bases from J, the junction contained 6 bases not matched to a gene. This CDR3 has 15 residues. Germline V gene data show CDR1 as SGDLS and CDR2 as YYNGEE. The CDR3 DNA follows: TGTGCCAGCAGCCCATATGGACAGGGCTCCTACGAGCAGTACTTC. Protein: CASSPYGQGSYEQYF.

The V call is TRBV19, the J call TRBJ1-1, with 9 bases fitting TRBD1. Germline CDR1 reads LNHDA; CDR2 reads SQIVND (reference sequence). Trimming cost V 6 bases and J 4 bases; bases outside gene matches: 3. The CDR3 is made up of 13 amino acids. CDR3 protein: CASRMTGGTEAFF. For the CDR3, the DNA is TGTGCCAGTAGGATGACAGGGGGCACTGAAGCTTTCTTT.

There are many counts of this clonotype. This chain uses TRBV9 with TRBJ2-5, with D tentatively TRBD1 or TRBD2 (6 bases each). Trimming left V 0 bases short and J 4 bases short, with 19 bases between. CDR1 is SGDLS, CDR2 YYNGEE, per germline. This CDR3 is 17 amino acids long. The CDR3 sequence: CASSVDGGGWRGETQYF. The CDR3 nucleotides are TGTGCCAGCAGCGTAGACGGAGGGGGATGGCGAGGAGAGACCCAGTACTTC.

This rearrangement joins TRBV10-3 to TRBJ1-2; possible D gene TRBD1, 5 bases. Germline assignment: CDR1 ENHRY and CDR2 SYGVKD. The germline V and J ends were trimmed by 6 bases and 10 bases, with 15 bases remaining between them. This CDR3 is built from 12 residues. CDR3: CAIREPTASYTF. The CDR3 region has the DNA TGTGCCATCAGGGAACCGACAGCATCCTACACCTTC.

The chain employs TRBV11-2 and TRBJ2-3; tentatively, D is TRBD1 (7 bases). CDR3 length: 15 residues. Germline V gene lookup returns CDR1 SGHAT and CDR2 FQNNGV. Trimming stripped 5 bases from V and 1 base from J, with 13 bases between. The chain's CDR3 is CASSRGGGGTDTQYF. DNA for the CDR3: TGTGCCAGCAGCCGTGGAGGGGGCGGCACAGATACGCAGTATTTT.

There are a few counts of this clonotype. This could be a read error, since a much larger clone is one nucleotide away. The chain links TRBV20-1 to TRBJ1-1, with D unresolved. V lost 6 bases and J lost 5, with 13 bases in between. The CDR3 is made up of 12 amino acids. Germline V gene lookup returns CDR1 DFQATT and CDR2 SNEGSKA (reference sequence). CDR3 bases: TGCAGTGCACGCAGTGGGTTGACTGAAGCTTTCTTT. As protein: CSARSGLTEAFF.

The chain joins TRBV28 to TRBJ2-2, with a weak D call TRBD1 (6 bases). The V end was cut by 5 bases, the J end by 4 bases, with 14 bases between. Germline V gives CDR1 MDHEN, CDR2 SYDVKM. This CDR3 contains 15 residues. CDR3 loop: CASSGGQPITGELFF. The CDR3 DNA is TGTGCCAGCAGTGGCGGACAGCCGATCACCGGGGAGCTGTTTTTT.